The next 8 T cell receptor beta chains were all read from a single sample in a study of blood T cell repertoires in COVID-19 (dated by TCRdb to 2018 to 2021). Receptor libraries were prepared by the immunoSEQ multiplex PCR assay. Sourced from immuneACCESS, this table was stored by TCRdb with only in-frame sequences that have V and J called. A share of the clones is absent; for the studies checked, an unresolved V gene accounts for under half, and the remainder has no known explanation. This sample gives 80,000 to 100,000 clones in total; around two thirds of them show up just once. The ten largest account for 3.5% to 4% of the sample. The sample consisted of peripheral blood. The receptors were sampled from a man aged 70-80 years with COVID-19, enrolled during active disease.

This chain links TRBV9 with TRBJ1-1; D is possibly TRBD1 (6 bases). Trimming pared 0 bases from V and 11 bases from J, leaving 14 bases between. Germline V gives CDR1 SGDLS, CDR2 YYNGEE. This CDR3 is 13 amino acids long. The CDR3 DNA reads as TGTGCCAGCAGCGTAGGGACAGAAAATCTTGCTTTCTTT. It is translated as CASSVGTENLAFF. Full variable domain (remainder filled in from reference TRBV9 and TRBJ1-1): DSGVTQTPKHLITATGQRVTLRCSPRSGDLSVYWYQQSLDQGLQFLIQYYNGEERAKGNILERFSAQQFPDLHSELNLSSLELGDSALYFCASSVGTENLAFFGQGTRLTVV.

The V call is TRBV7-9, the J call TRBJ2-1; 11 nucleotides line up with TRBD1. Germline V lookup: CDR1 SEHNR, CDR2 FQNEAQ (reference sequence). With 6 bases clipped from V and 9 bases from J, the junction kept 4 bases outside the gene matches. The length of the CDR3 is 13 residues. The CDR3 region has the DNA TGTGCCAGCAGTCCAGGGACAGGGGGTGAGCAGTTCTTC. It specifies CASSPGTGGEQFF.

DNA for the CDR3: TGCGCCAGCAGCTCTGGACTAGCGGTAAGCTCCTACAATGAGCAGTTCTTC. This gives the protein CASSSGLAVSSYNEQFF. The rearrangement joins TRBV5-1 to TRBJ2-1; TRBD2 matches 10 bases. Per germline, CDR1 SGHRS and CDR2 YFSETQ. V shed 3 bases, J shed 0 bases, and the junction held 6 bases outside the gene matches. CDR3 length equals 17 residues. The full variable domain, in which reference TRBV5-1 and TRBJ2-1 provide the parts outside the CDR3, is KAGVTQTPRYLIKTRGQQVTLSCSPISGHRSVSWYQQTPGQGLQFLFEYFSETQRNKGNFPGRFSGRQFSNSRSEMNVSTLELGDSALYLCASSSGLAVSSYNEQFFGPGTRLTVL.

This clone was observed a handful of times. The V and J genes are TRBV28 and TRBJ2-3; maybe TRBD2 (5 bases). The V gene lost 2 bases and the J gene lost 5 bases, with 11 bases spanning the gap. Germline loops: CDR1 MDHEN, CDR2 SYDVKM. The CDR3 is 14 residues long. CDR3 sequence (DNA): TGTGCCAGCAGTTTAGGTTTAGAGGGAGATACGCAGTATTTT. It codes for CASSLGLEGDTQYF.

The genes are TRBV6-5 and TRBJ2-1, with 7 bases matching TRBD2. Trimming cost V 6 bases and J 7 bases; bases outside gene matches: 12. CDR3 length equals 15 residues. Germline loops: CDR1 MNHEY, CDR2 SVGAGI. The CDR3 sequence: CASSPTAGVRNEQFF. CDR3 DNA: TGTGCCAGCAGCCCCACGGCGGGAGTCCGGAATGAGCAGTTCTTC.

V gene TRBV5-1 combines with J gene TRBJ2-3; the D gene is possibly TRBD1 (5 bases). V lost 4 bases to trimming and J lost 6 bases, with 15 bases between them. Germline assignment: CDR1 SGHRS and CDR2 YFSETQ. The CDR3 spans 14 residues. The CDR3 loop is CASSRVGPGDTQYF. CDR3 DNA sequence: TGCGCCAGCAGCCGGGTTGGACCAGGGGATACGCAGTATTTT.

The chain combines TRBV29-1 with TRBJ1-2; no clear D gene. Germline V lookup: CDR1 SQVTM, CDR2 ANQGSEA. This CDR3 region has 13 residues. V lost 2 bases to trimming and J lost 6 bases, with 13 bases between them. The DNA for the CDR3 is TGCAGCGTTGAACTGCCTCGGTTGGATGGCTACACCTTC. Translated: CSVELPRLDGYTF.

The chain employs TRBV4-2 and TRBJ2-6; D uncertain. V lost 0 bases and J lost 1, with 7 bases in between. Germline V gene data show CDR1 as LGHNA and CDR2 as YNFKEQ. The CDR3 has 16 amino acids. The CDR3 region is CASSQDGKSGANVLTF. The CDR3 DNA reads as TGTGCCAGCAGCCAAGATGGCAAATCTGGGGCCAACGTCCTGACTTTC.